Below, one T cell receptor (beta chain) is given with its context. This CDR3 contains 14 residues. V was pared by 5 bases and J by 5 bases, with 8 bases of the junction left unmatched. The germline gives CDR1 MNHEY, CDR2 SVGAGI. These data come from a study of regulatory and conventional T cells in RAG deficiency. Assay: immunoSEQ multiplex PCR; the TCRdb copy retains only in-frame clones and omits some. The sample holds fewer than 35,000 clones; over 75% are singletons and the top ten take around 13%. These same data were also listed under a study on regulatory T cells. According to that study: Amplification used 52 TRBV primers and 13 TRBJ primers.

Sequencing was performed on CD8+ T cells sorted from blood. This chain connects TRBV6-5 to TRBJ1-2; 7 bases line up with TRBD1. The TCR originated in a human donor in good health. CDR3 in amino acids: CASSPTDRVYGYTF. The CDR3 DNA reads TGTGCCAGCAGTCCGACCGACAGGGTTTATGGCTACACCTTC.